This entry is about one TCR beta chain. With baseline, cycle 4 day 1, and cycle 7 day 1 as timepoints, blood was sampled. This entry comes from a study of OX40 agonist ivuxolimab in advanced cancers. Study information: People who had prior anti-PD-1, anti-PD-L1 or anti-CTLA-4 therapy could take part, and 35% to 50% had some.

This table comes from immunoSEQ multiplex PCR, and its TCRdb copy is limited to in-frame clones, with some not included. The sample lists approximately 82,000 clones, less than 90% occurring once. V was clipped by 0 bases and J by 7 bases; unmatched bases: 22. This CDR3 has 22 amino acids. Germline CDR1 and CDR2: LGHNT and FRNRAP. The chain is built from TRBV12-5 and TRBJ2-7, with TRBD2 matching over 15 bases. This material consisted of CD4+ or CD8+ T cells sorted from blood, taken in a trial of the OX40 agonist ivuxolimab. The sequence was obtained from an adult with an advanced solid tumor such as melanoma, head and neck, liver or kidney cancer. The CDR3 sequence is CASGLVDNLGLAGGQNRREQYF. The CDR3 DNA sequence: TGTGCTAGTGGTTTGGTAGATAACTTGGGACTAGCGGGGGGACAAAATCGACGGGAGCAGTACTTC.